This passage covers 14 T cell receptor beta chains from one sample sequenced in a study of T cells after yellow fever vaccination. TCRdb passed the 5' RACE reads through MiXCR, listing each CDR3 protein once. The sample has roughly 120,000 distinct CDR3 sequences, roughly 7.2% seen once; the top ten hold 2.7%. Material: CD4+ T cells sorted from PBMCs, obtained 35 to 50 days after the first yellow fever vaccination. All receptors derive from a man between 18 and 35 years old who received the YFV17D yellow fever vaccine.

A few counts support this clonotype. The rearrangement links TRBV5-1 to TRBJ2-2; D gene uncertain. The V gene lost 3 bases and the J gene lost 4 bases, with 7 bases spanning the gap. The CDR3 spans 13 residues. Germline values: CDR1 SGHRS, CDR2 YFSETQ. The DNA for the CDR3 is TGCGCCAGCAGCTCCGAAACCACCGGGGAGCTGTTTTTT. Protein sequence: CASSSETTGELFF. Based on the CDR3 plus reference TRBV5-1 and TRBJ2-2, the full variable domain is KAGVTQTPRYLIKTRGQQVTLSCSPISGHRSVSWYQQTPGQGLQFLFEYFSETQRNKGNFPGRFSGRQFSNSRSEMNVSTLELGDSALYLCASSSETTGELFFGEGSRLTVL.

This clonotype was seen at least ten times. J is TRBJ2-3 and V is TRBV7-2, with D possibly TRBD2 on 7 matching bases. CDR1 SGHTA and CDR2 FQGNSA come from the germline V gene. V dropped 7 bases and J dropped 3 bases, with 14 bases sitting between them. CDR3 length: 14 amino acids. The CDR3 bases are TGTGCCAGCAAAACGGGGGGCTCGACAGATACGCAGTATTTT. This translates into CASKTGGSTDTQYF.

In this sample, this clonotype turned up many times. The chain joins TRBV20-1 to TRBJ1-4; perhaps TRBD1 as D (5 bases). The ends were cut back, 5 bases at V and 8 bases at J, with 21 bases in the middle. The germline V gene has CDR1 DFQATT and CDR2 SNEGSKA (reference sequence). The CDR3 length is 15 residues. In nucleotides, the CDR3 is TGCAGTGCTCAAAGGGCCACAGGATCTCGGGAAAAACTGTTTTTT. Encoded protein: CSAQRATGSREKLFF.

A few counts support this clonotype. The CDR3 sequence is CASLNWWGSGAFF. In nucleotides, the CDR3 is TGTGCCAGCCTGAACTGGTGGGGGAGCGGAGCTTTCTTT. This chain links TRBV6-1 with TRBJ1-1; maybe TRBD1 (5 bases). V was clipped by 8 bases and J by 10 bases, with 20 bases between them. Germline assignment: CDR1 MNHNS and CDR2 SASEGT. This CDR3 is 13 amino acids long.

This clonotype was observed a handful of times. This chain uses TRBV5-1 with TRBJ1-2; D gene uncertain. Trimming removed 0 bases from V and 4 bases from J, with 13 bases in between. Per the germline V gene, CDR1 is SGHRS and CDR2 is YFSETQ. The CDR3 has 15 residues. The CDR3 nucleotides are TGCGCCAGCAGCTTGGATGGTTTTTTAATCTATGGCTACACCTTC. Translating gives CASSLDGFLIYGYTF. The entire variable domain, with the rest obtained from reference TRBV5-1 and TRBJ1-2, is as follows: KAGVTQTPRYLIKTRGQQVTLSCSPISGHRSVSWYQQTPGQGLQFLFEYFSETQRNKGNFPGRFSGRQFSNSRSEMNVSTLELGDSALYLCASSLDGFLIYGYTFGSGTRLTVV.

This clonotype was seen repeatedly, ten times or more. The V gene is TRBV7-8, the J gene TRBJ2-3; 10 nucleotides line up with TRBD2. Germline V gene lookup returns CDR1 SGHVS and CDR2 FQNEAQ. The CDR3 is 15 residues long. Trimming took 5 bases from V and 0 from J; bases not matched to a gene: 2. CDR3: CASSPLAGSTDTQYF. The CDR3 DNA reads TGTGCCAGCAGCCCACTAGCGGGGAGCACAGATACGCAGTATTTT.

This clonotype was observed many times. The chain couples TRBV20-1 to TRBJ2-7; 9 bases map to TRBD2. Trimming removed 5 bases from V and 6 bases from J; junction bases left unmatched: 17. Germline V CDR1 and CDR2: DFQATT, SNEGSKA (reference sequence). The CDR3 totals 16 residues. As DNA, the CDR3 is TGCAGTGCTTCAAGTCCGCTAGCGGGGTACTTCCGCGAGCAGTACTTC. It encodes CSASSPLAGYFREQYF.

Comments on this clonotype: A clone one base away is much larger, so this may be a read error. This sequence joins TRBV20-1 and TRBJ2-3, with 12 bases fitting TRBD2. Germline loops: CDR1 DFQATT, CDR2 SNEGSKA (reference sequence). The CDR3 sequence is 17 residues long. CDR3 bases: TGCAATGCTAGGTTTCTAGCGGGGGGGCCCAGCACAGATACGCAGTATTTT. The encoded protein is CNARFLAGGPSTDTQYF.

This clonotype has a count of ten or more. This chain joins TRBV7-9 and TRBJ2-5; D is undetermined. Germline CDR1 SEHNR, CDR2 FQNEAQ (reference sequence). This CDR3 is 13 amino acids long. V shed 3 bases and J shed 4 bases, with 9 bases lying between them. The CDR3 nucleotides are TGTGCCAGCAGCTTGGTAGCCCGAGAGACCCAGTACTTC. The encoded protein is CASSLVARETQYF.

This clonotype was counted many times. This chain connects TRBV4-2 to TRBJ1-5; D gene uncertain. V was shortened by 0 bases and J by 5 bases, with 2 bases between the two germline ends. CDR1 is LGHNA, CDR2 YNFKEQ, per germline. The CDR3 spans 12 residues. CDR3 DNA: TGTGCCAGCAGCCAAGAGGATCAGCCCCAGCATTTT. Amino acid sequence: CASSQEDQPQHF.

This clonotype has a count of ten or more. The chain is built from TRBV2 and TRBJ1-6; D unresolved. CDR1 is SNHLY and CDR2 is FYNNEI in the germline V gene. The CDR3 length is 11 residues. V lost 6 bases to trimming and J lost 7 bases, with 4 bases between them. In DNA, the CDR3 is TGTGCCAGCAGGGGAAATTCACCCCTCCACTTT. Its protein is CASRGNSPLHF.

This clonotype came up many times. This chain links TRBV6-5 with TRBJ1-2, with D unresolved. V was trimmed by 6 bases and J by 8 bases, leaving 13 bases between them. CDR3 length equals 12 residues. CDR1 is MNHEY, CDR2 SVGAGI, per germline. The chain's CDR3 is CASSRRPGGYTF. Here the CDR3 DNA reads TGTGCCAGCAGCCGCCGTCCCGGCGGCTACACCTTC.

This clonotype was recorded at least ten times. The CDR3: CASSLARGFEQYF. CDR3 in DNA: TGTGCCAGCAGCTTAGCGCGAGGGTTCGAGCAGTACTTC. V and J are TRBV7-6 and TRBJ2-7; D possibly corresponds to TRBD2 (5 bases). There are 13 residues in the CDR3. Deletions cut 0 bases from V and 6 bases from J, with 9 bases between. CDR1 SGHVS and CDR2 FNYEAQ come from the germline V gene.

In its sample, this clonotype was seen many times. V and J are TRBV25-1 and TRBJ1-1; no firm D call. Germline V lookup: CDR1 MGHDK, CDR2 SYGVNS. CDR3 length: 11 residues. Trimming took off 6 bases at V and 1 base at J, with 3 bases between the two ends. The CDR3 is CASRRNTEAFF. CDR3 in DNA: TGTGCCAGCAGGCGGAACACTGAAGCTTTCTTT.